This TCR beta chain is drawn from a study of shared clonotypes between healthy human individuals. It was 200 ng DNA, 33,000 or so T cell genomes, that sorted-subset replicate PCRs used. TCRdb's copy holds only in-frame clones and misses some; the assay was immunoSEQ multiplex PCR. The table has about 680,000 clones, around 73% seen once. Germline CDR1 is MNHEY and CDR2 is SMNVEV (reference sequence). Trimming shortened V by 0 bases and J by 0 bases, and 6 bases separated the two germline ends. The CDR3 runs 14 residues. With regard to this clone: This sample also contains other DNA sequences that code for the same CDR3.

The TCR was taken from a woman in her twenties or thirties in good health. The specimen was memory CD4+ T cells sorted from blood. Described subset: CD45RA-negative fraction. The V and J genes are TRBV27 and TRBJ2-7; D is ambiguous. CDR3 protein: CASSLSPSSYEQYF. As DNA, the CDR3 is TGTGCCAGCAGTTTATCGCCCTCCTCCTACGAGCAGTACTTC.